The rows below give T cell receptor beta chains drawn from one sample of a study of OX40 agonist ivuxolimab in advanced cancers. This table comes from immunoSEQ multiplex PCR, and its TCRdb copy is limited to in-frame clones, with some not included. In the table there are tens of thousands of clones, over 70% of which are singletons. This specimen was CD4+ or CD8+ T cells sorted from blood, taken in a trial of the OX40 agonist ivuxolimab. These receptors were collected from an adult with an advanced solid tumor such as melanoma, head and neck, liver or kidney cancer. CDR3s include the opening cysteine and the closing phenylalanine or tryptophan. The D gene is left open where the match is weak. Expanded clones are given a class, and other clones once, few, many or no size at all.

J gene | V gene | clone size | D gene | CDR3 DNA | CDR3 protein
TRBJ2-3 | TRBV5-1 | . | TRBD2 | TGCGCCAGCAGCTTGGAGCGGGGGCCAAGGGATACGCAGTATTTT | CASSLERGPRDTQYF
TRBJ2-7 | TRBV7-9 | . | . | TGTGCCAGCAGCTTAGATGGGGACGAGCAGTACTTC | CASSLDGDEQYF
TRBJ2-2 | TRBV4-1 | . | . | TGCGCCAGCAGCCAAGGGTATAACACCGGGGAGCTGTTTTTT | CASSQGYNTGELFF
TRBJ2-7 | TRBV27 | . | . | TGTGCCAGCAGGGGGGGTGATCCCCTCTACGAGCAGTACTTC | CASRGGDPLYEQYF
TRBJ1-5 | TRBV30 | . | . | TGTGCCTGGAGTGTTGGAGGGCCCCCCAGCGGCAATCAGCCCCAGCATTTT | CAWSVGGPPSGNQPQHF
TRBJ2-7 | TRBV27 | once | . | TGTGCCAGCAGTTTACGGGGGCGCGGGTCCTACGAGCAGTACTTC | CASSLRGRGSYEQYF
TRBJ2-5 | TRBV27 | once | TRBD1 | TGTGCCAGCAGTTCTAACAGGGGCGATCGGGAGACCCAGTACTTC | CASSSNRGDRETQYF
TRBJ1-2 | TRBV9 | few | . | TGTGCCAGCAGCGTAGAATCTGGGTTTGGCTACACCTTC | CASSVESGFGYTF
TRBJ2-3 | TRBV9 | . | . | TGTGCCAGCAGCGTAGGCGGGGCGCGGGATACGCAGTATTTT | CASSVGGARDTQYF
TRBJ2-3 | TRBV4-3 | . | . | TGCGCCAGCAGCCAAGATTCGGGGGCTGCAGATACGCAGTATTTT | CASSQDSGAADTQYF
TRBJ2-7 | TRBV30 | . | . | TGTGCCTGGAGAGGTAGCCCCTACGAGCAGTACTTC | CAWRGSPYEQYF
TRBJ1-2 | TRBV27 | few | TRBD1 | TGTGCCAGCACACCAAGTTACAGGGGGCTTTATGGCTACACCTTC | CASTPSYRGLYGYTF
TRBJ1-5 | TRBV9 | . | . | TGTGCCAGCAGCGACCGACAGACCAATCAGCCCCAGCATTTT | CASSDRQTNQPQHF
TRBJ2-1 | TRBV6-1 | . | . | TGTGCCAGCAGTGAAGACTCTGAAGGCTGGTTCTTC | CASSEDSEGWFF
TRBJ2-7 | TRBV9 | . | TRBD2 | TGTGCCAGCAGCGTAGGCAGCGGGAGGGGGAACGAGCAGTACTTC | CASSVGSGRGNEQYF
TRBJ2-7 | TRBV7-9 | . | . | TGTGCCAGCAGCTTAGGGGTGGGTGGCTACGAGCAGTACTTC | CASSLGVGGYEQYF
TRBJ2-7 | TRBV5-8 | . | . | TGTGCCAGCAGCTTGGGTTTGGCCAGAGTTACAACCGAGCAGTACTTC | CASSLGLARVTTEQYF
TRBJ1-2 | TRBV9 | . | . | TGTGCCAGCAGCGAACCCAGGGGACGGGGCTATGGCTACACCTTC | CASSEPRGRGYGYTF
TRBJ1-1 | TRBV19 | . | TRBD1 | TGTGCCAGTAGTACCTTCGACAGGGTCACTGAAGCTTTCTTT | CASSTFDRVTEAFF
TRBJ2-7 | TRBV11-2 | . | . | TGTGCCAGCAGCTTAGACGGGGCAGTGGACGAGCAGTACTTC | CASSLDGAVDEQYF
TRBJ2-3 | TRBV4-1 | once | . | TGCGCCAGCAGCACCCGACTAACGGGGCTGACAGATACGCAGTATTTT | CASSTRLTGLTDTQYF
TRBJ2-5 | TRBV7-9 | once | . | TGTGCCAGCAGCTCCCCTTGGGAGGCGCGGGAGACCCAGTACTTC | CASSSPWEARETQYF